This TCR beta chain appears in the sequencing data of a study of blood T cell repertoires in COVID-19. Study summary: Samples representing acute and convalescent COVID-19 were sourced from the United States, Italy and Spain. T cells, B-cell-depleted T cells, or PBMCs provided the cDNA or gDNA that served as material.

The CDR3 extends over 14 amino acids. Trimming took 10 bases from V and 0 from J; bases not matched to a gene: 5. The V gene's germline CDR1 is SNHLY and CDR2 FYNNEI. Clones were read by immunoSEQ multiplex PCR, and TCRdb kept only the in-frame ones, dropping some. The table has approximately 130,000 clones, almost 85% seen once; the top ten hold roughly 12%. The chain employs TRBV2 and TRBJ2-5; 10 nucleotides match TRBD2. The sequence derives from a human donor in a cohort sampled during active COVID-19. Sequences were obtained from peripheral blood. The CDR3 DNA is TGTGCCAACCAGCGGGGGGGAAACCAAGAGACCCAGTACTTC. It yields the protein CANQRGGNQETQYF.